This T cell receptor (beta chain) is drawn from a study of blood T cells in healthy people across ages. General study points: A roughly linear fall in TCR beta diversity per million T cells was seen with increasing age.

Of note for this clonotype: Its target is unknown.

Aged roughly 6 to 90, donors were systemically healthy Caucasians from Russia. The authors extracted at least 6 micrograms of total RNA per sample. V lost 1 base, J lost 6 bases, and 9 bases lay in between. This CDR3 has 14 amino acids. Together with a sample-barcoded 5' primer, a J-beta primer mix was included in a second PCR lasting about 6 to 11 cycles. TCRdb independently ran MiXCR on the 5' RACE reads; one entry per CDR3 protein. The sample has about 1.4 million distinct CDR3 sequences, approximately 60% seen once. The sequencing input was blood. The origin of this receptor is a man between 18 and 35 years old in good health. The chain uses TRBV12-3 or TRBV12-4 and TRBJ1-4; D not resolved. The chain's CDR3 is CASSLDSYYEKLFF. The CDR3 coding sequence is TGTGCCAGCAGTTTAGACAGCTACTATGAAAAACTGTTTTTT.